This section outlines one T cell receptor (beta chain) sequence together with its context. As handled by the study authors: From reference gene primer amplification, estimates of nucleated cell counts were derived. Generated by immunoSEQ multiplex PCR, the TCRdb table keeps only in-frame clones and is missing some. Clone size and V and J calls were adopted from that table, with D and trimming inferred from the DNA. Of 80,000 or so clones detected, 75% to 85% appear once; the ten largest clones hold 4% to 5.5%. This record belongs to a study of blood T cell repertoires in COVID-19. Overall study context: Donors in the United States, Italy and Spain gave samples during acute or convalescent COVID-19.

CDR1 is ENHRY and CDR2 is SYGVKD in the germline V gene. The V and J ends lost 4 bases and 5 bases, in that order; junction bases with no gene match: 4. The CDR3 covers 14 residues. Material: peripheral blood. The origin of this receptor is a woman in her 70s with acute or convalescent COVID-19. The chain combines TRBV10-3 with TRBJ2-1, with 8 bases identical to TRBD1. CDR3 residues: CAISGTGSHNEQFF. CDR3 coding DNA: TGTGCCATCAGTGGGACAGGGTCCCACAATGAGCAGTTCTTC.